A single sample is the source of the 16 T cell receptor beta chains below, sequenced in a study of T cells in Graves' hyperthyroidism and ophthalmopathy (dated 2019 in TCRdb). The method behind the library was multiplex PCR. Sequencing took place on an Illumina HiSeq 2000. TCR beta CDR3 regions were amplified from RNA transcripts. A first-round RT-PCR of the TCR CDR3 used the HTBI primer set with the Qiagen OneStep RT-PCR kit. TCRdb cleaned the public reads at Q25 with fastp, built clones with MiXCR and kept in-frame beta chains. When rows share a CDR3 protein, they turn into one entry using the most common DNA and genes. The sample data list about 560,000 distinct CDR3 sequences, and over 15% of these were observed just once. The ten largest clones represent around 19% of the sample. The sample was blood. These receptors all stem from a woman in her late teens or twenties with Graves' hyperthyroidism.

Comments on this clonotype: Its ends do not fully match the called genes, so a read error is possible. The CDR3 loop reads CAGSLAGNQPQHF. In DNA, the CDR3 is TGTGCCGGCAGCTTAGCGGGGAATCAGCCCCAGCATTTT. This chain links TRBV12-3 or TRBV12-4 with TRBJ1-5; D gene unclear. The CDR3 has 13 amino acids.

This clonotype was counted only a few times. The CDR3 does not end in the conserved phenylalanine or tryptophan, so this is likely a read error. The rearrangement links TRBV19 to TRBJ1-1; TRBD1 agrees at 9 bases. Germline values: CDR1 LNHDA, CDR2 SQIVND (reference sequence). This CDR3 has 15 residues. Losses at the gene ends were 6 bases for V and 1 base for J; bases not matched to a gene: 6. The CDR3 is CASRHLGQGNTEAFL. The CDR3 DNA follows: TGTGCCAGTAGACACTTGGGACAGGGGAACACTGAAGCTTTCCTT.

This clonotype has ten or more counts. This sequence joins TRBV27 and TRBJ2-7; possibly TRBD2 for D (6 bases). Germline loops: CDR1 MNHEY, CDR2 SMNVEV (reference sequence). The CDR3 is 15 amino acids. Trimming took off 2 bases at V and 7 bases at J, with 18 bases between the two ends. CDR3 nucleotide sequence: TGTGCCAGCAGTTTAAGCCCGGGACTGGGGCGGGAGCAGTACTTC. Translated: CASSLSPGLGREQYF.

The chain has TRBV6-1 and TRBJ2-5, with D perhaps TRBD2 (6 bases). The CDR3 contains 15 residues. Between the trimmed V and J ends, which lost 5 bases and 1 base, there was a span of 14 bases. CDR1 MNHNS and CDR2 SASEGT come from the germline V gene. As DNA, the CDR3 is TGTGCCAGCAGTTCCTGGGAGGAAGGCCAAGAGACCCAGTACTTC. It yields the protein CASSSWEEGQETQYF.

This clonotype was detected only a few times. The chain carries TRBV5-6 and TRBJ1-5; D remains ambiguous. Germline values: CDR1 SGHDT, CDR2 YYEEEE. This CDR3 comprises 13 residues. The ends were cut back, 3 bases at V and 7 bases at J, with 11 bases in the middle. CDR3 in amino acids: CASSSQGGQPQHF. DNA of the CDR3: TGTGCCAGCAGCTCCCAAGGTGGACAGCCCCAGCATTTT.

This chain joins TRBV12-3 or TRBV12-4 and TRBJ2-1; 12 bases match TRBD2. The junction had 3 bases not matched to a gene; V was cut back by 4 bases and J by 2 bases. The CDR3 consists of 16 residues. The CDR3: CASSYRTSGAYNEQFF. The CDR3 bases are TGTGCCAGCAGTTACCGGACTAGCGGGGCCTACAATGAGCAGTTCTTC.

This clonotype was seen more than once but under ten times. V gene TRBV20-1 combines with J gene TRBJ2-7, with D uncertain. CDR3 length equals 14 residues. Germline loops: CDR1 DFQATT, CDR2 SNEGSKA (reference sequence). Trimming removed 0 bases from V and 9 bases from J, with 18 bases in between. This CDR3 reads CSAREIGGTYSQYF. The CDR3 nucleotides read TGCAGTGCTAGAGAAATTGGCGGTACCTACTCGCAGTACTTC.

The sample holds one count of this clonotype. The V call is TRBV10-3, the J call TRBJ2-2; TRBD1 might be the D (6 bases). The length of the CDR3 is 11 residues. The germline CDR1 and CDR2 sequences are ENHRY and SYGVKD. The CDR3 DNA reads TGTGCGGCAGGGGCACCCGGGGAGCTGTTTTTT. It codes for CAAGAPGELFF.

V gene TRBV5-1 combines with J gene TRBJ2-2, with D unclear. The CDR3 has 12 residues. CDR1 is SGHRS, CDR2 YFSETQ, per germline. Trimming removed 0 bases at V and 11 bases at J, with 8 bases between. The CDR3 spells CASSLEWQELFF. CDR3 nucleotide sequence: TGCGCCAGCAGCTTGGAGTGGCAAGAGCTGTTTTTT.

CDR3: CASAQVILSNQPQHF. The CDR3 nucleotides read TGTGCCAGTGCCCAGGTCATCCTTAGCAATCAGCCCCAGCATTTT. The chain is built from TRBV19 and TRBJ1-5; D unclear. Trimming cost V 8 bases and J 0 bases, with 14 bases left between them. Germline V CDR1 and CDR2: LNHDA, SQIVND (reference sequence). The CDR3 loop spans 15 amino acids.

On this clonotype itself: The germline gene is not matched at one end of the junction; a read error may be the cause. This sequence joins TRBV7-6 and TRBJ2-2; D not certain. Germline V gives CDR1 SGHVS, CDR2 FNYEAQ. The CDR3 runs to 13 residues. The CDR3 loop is CVSTASNTGELFF. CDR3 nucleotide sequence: TGTGTCAGCACCGCTTCGAACACCGGGGAGCTGTTTTTT.

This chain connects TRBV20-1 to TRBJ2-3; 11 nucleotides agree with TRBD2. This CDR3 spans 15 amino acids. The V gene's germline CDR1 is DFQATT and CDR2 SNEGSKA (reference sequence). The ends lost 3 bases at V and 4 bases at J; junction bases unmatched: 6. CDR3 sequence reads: CSASSSGRKADTQYF. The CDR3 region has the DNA TGCAGTGCTAGTTCTAGCGGGAGGAAGGCAGATACGCAGTATTTT.

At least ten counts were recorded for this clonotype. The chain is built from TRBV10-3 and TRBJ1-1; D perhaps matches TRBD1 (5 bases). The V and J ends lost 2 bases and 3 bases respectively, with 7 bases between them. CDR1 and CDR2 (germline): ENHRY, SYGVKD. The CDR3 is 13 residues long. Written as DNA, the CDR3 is TGTGCCATCAGTGAGGTGGGGGACACTGAAGCTTTCTTT. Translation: CAISEVGDTEAFF.

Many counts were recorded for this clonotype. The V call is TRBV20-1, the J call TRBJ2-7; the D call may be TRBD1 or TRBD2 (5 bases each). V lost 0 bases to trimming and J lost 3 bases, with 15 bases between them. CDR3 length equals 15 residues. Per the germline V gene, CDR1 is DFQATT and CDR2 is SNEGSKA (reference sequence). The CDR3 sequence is CSARDWDGRLYEQYF. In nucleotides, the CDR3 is TGCAGTGCTAGAGACTGGGACGGCCGTCTCTACGAGCAGTACTTC.

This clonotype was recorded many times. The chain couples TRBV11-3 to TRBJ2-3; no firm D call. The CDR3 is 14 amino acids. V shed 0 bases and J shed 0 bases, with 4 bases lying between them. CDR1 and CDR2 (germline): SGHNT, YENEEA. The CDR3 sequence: CASSLERSTDTQYF. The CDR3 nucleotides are TGTGCCAGCAGCTTAGAGCGGAGCACAGATACGCAGTATTTT.

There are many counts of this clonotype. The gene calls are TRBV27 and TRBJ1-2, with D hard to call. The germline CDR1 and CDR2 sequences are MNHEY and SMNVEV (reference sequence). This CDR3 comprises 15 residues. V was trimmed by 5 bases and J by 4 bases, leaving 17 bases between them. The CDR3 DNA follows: TGTGCCAGCAGTCCAAACCGGAAAAAGAGCTATGGCTACACCTTC. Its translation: CASSPNRKKSYGYTF.